Below, 8 T cell receptor beta chains from the same sample are listed, as sequenced in a study of cytomegalovirus exposure and HLA in healthy donors. PCR was performed using 60 Vbeta and 13 Jbeta primers. Assay used: immunoSEQ multiplex PCR; TCRdb lists only in-frame clones, some missing. The profile shows about 90,000 clones, 70% to 85% of them singletons. Sample: PBMCs. The source is a man aged 18-30 years in good health and CMV-seronegative.

V gene TRBV30 combines with J gene TRBJ1-2, with 7 bases matching TRBD1. The CDR3 spans 11 residues. Per germline, CDR1 GTSNPN and CDR2 SVGIG (reference sequence). V shed 8 bases and J 5 bases; nucleotides not matched to a gene: 5. The DNA of the CDR3 is TGTGCCGGGGAGACAGGGTATGGCTACACCTTC. It translates to CAGETGYGYTF.

V and J are TRBV7-9 and TRBJ1-6; no clear D gene. With 5 bases removed from V and 3 bases from J, the gap between germline ends came to 11 bases. The CDR3 runs to 15 residues. Germline V lookup: CDR1 SEHNR, CDR2 FQNEAQ (reference sequence). The CDR3, as DNA: TGTGCCAGCAGCGGACGCGGGAACTATAATTCACCCCTCCACTTT. Encoded protein: CASSGRGNYNSPLHF.

V usage is TRBV30 and J usage is TRBJ1-2, with 10 bases fitting TRBD1. Trimming at V came to 3 bases and at J to 7 bases, leaving 5 bases not matched to a gene. CDR1 and CDR2 (germline): GTSNPN, SVGIG (reference sequence). This CDR3 has 13 amino acids. The CDR3 sequence is CAWRRDRGRGYTF. CDR3 coding DNA: TGTGCCTGGAGAAGGGACAGGGGACGTGGCTACACCTTC.

The genes are TRBV28 and TRBJ1-1; 8 bases align to TRBD1. The CDR3 has 16 residues. V lost 5 bases, J lost 2 bases, and 10 bases stayed unmatched. Germline CDR1 is MDHEN and CDR2 is SYDVKM. CDR3 DNA sequence: TGTGCCAGCAGTCCCCCCCGACAGGGGAGTAACACTGAAGCTTTCTTT. It specifies CASSPPRQGSNTEAFF. Full variable domain (rest looked up from reference TRBV28 and TRBJ1-1): DVKVTQSSRYLVKRTGEKVFLECVQDMDHENMFWYRQDPGLGLRLIYFSYDVKMKEKGDIPEGYSVSREKKERFSLILESASTNQTSMYLCASSPPRQGSNTEAFFGQGTRLTVV.

V and J are TRBV6-5 and TRBJ1-2; D may be TRBD1 (5 bases). V lost 6 bases and J 5 bases, leaving 16 bases between the germline ends. CDR1 is MNHEY, CDR2 SVGAGI, per germline. There are 14 residues in the CDR3. The CDR3 region is CASRPDGGRYGYTF. The CDR3 nucleotides read TGTGCCAGCAGACCGGACGGGGGAAGGTATGGCTACACCTTC.

This clone was seen a handful of times. The chain uses TRBV28 and TRBJ1-5; a possible D gene is TRBD1 (6 bases). V was cut by 6 bases and J by 3 bases, with 21 bases left in between. The CDR3 is 17 residues long. Germline CDR1 and CDR2: MDHEN and SYDVKM. The CDR3 DNA sequence: TGTGCCAGCAGGAGGGGGACGCGCACGGGCCACAATCAGCCCCAGCATTTT. Translated: CASRRGTRTGHNQPQHF.

The rearrangement links TRBV19 to TRBJ1-1; 7 bases line up with TRBD1. Germline CDR1 LNHDA, CDR2 SQIVND (reference sequence). The CDR3 consists of 14 residues. The trim removed 5 bases at V and 10 bases at J, leaving 13 bases unmatched. The CDR3 sequence is CASSRIDRASGAFF. In nucleotides, the CDR3 is TGTGCCAGTAGTCGAATTGACAGGGCCTCTGGAGCTTTCTTT.

In DNA, the CDR3 is TGTGCCAGCAGCGCATTTCCGGGACAGGGGTACACTGAAGCTTTCTTT. It is translated as CASSAFPGQGYTEAFF. The V and J genes are TRBV9 and TRBJ1-1; 10 positions match TRBD1. This CDR3 contains 16 residues. With V trimmed by 3 bases and J by 3 bases, 8 bases remained unmatched. Looked up from germline, CDR1 is SGDLS and CDR2 is YYNGEE.